This T cell receptor (beta chain) was found in a study of shared clonotypes between healthy human individuals (TCRdb year 2020). Turning to the overall study: The cohort comprised a couple of women and three men aged 18 to 49 years. Libraries were prepared and TCR repertoires were sequenced by different laboratories using diverse techniques, in order to increase sequencing depth and limit assay-specific biases. To estimate repertoire size and how much clonotype sharing occurs between individuals, the study deeply sequenced the blood TCR repertoires of five healthy adults. Per donor, leukapheresis produced somewhere between about 0.9 and 9.5 billion PBMCs. General study outcomes and caveats: Pairwise subsampling indicated that sequencing depth was expected to affect the degree of clonotype sharing among donors. Only blood was sampled, and tissue TCR repertoires likely differ from those in blood. The small number of donors limited the genetic and exposure-history diversity represented.

Using the deep immunoSEQ assay, multiplex PCR amplified TCR CDR3 regions from genomic DNA. Genomic DNA extracted from each cell subset was distributed evenly over all wells of several immunoSEQ 96-well plates, and each plate served as one replicate. Each replicate PCR for unsorted PBMC received 300 to 350 ng genomic DNA, equal to about 30,000 T cell genomes. Ten immunoSEQ deep assay plates were used to sequence unsorted PBMC genomic DNA. The purified libraries were quantified using a Qubit 3.0 fluorometer, sized with a Bioanalyzer 2100, and then quantified again using the KAPA Library Quantification kit. A separate single-read 150-cycle Illumina NextSeq 550 flow cell was used to sequence each immunoSEQ 96-well plate. The study's own analysis went as follows. Because the immunoSEQ output included only junctional sequences and no quality scores, the filtering could not be the same as the filtering used for full-length reads. To assign V/J genes and CDR3, sequences were annotated against IMGT germline references using PyIR, a Python wrapper for IgBLAST v1.9. Reads were removed for weak V/J assignments (E-value above 1e-6), missing CDR3, stop codons, out-of-frame junctions, or ambiguous translated residues. A V3J clonotype was defined by an identical inferred V gene, J gene, and CDR3 amino acid sequence. To compute the percentage overlap between repertoires, the number of shared unique clonotypes was divided by the size of the smaller repertoire. Three approaches were used to assess repertoire richness: RTK rarefaction, the Chao1 estimator, and Recon v2.1 estimates of unobserved clonotypes. TCRdb obtained this table from immuneACCESS and retained in-frame rearrangements with V and J assigned. These tables miss some clones; where compared with another copy, unresolved V genes account for less than half of the shortfall, and the remainder is unexplained. The D gene and trimming were derived from the DNA, and the V and J assignments and clone size from that table. This sample comprises hundreds of thousands of clones, 70% to 80% of them detected only once. More than 10% of the sample is in the top ten clones.

The CDR3 sequence holds 14 residues, the cysteine and phenylalanine included. Solely the CDR3 DNA is kept, with 42 bases framed from the first base. The germline V gene gives CDR1 as SQVTM and CDR2 as ANQGSEA. Here V drops 6 bases and J drops 4 bases, and the junction holds 6 bases not matched to any gene. Donors were healthy HIV-negative adults with no recently reported acute infections or vaccinations. Every donor was a Caucasian adult living in Nashville, Tennessee, USA. In the unsorted samples, 85 million to 100 million PBMCs were counted, and genomic DNA was extracted using the QIAamp DNA Blood Mini kit. After blood collection by leukapheresis, PBMCs were isolated using Ficoll-Histopaque density gradient centrifugation and then cryopreserved in the vapor phase of liquid nitrogen. A note on this clone: What this receptor recognizes is not known. No base qualities exist here, and no much larger clone lies one base off it.

The sequence derives from a woman aged 40 to 50 in good health. Some clones in this sample may be carry-over from other donors' samples. The chain uses TRBV29-1 and TRBJ2-1; 10 nucleotides in the junction match TRBD2. Sequencing used PBMCs. The bases read TGCAGCGTCCTAACTAGCGGGGCTTACAATGAGCAGTTCTTC. Translated, it reads CSVLTSGAYNEQFF.